The 27 T cell receptor beta chains reported below all come from one sample, sequenced in a study of T cell responses to AZD1222 COVID-19 vaccine. The assay was immunoSEQ multiplex PCR, and TCRdb's table has in-frame clones only and misses some. The repertoire has more than 90,000 clones, 88% of them found once; the top ten carry 3.5%. The sample here was peripheral blood, taken 28 days after the second AZD1222 dose. All receptors come from an adult who received the AZD1222 COVID-19 vaccine.

Here the CDR3 reads CASSRGQGQETQYF. The CDR3 bases are TGCGCCAGCAGCCGGGGACAGGGCCAAGAGACCCAGTACTTC. The chain has TRBV4-3 and TRBJ2-5, with TRBD1 matching 9 bases. V lost 4 bases and J lost 1; bases outside the gene matches: 1. CDR1 and CDR2 (germline): LGHNA, YSLEER. This CDR3 is 14 amino acids long.

This chain connects TRBV16 to TRBJ1-2, with 7 bases that match TRBD1. The CDR3 consists of 18 residues. Trimming at V came to 2 bases and at J to 5 bases, leaving 17 bases not matched to a gene. Germline V lookup: CDR1 KGHSY, CDR2 FQNENV. The CDR3 sequence: CASSQPGLTGAPRYGYTF. CDR3 DNA: TGTGCCAGCAGCCAACCTGGCCTTACAGGGGCCCCGAGGTATGGCTACACCTTC.

The J gene is TRBJ2-5, the V gene TRBV24-1; 7 nucleotides agree with TRBD2. J lost 5 bases, V lost 0 bases, and 8 bases had no gene match. Germline V lookup: CDR1 KGHDR, CDR2 SFDVKD. The CDR3 is 16 amino acids. The CDR3 sequence: CATSDLGGVEAETQYF. For the CDR3, the DNA is TGTGCCACCAGTGATTTGGGGGGGGTCGAAGCGGAGACCCAGTACTTC.

This clone has only one observation. The V gene is TRBV3-1 (or the pseudogene TRBV3-2), the J gene TRBJ1-2; 7 bases are shared with TRBD1. Germline values: CDR1 LGHDT, CDR2 YNNKEL (reference sequence). V dropped 1 base and J dropped 12; count of bases not matched to a gene: 11. The length of the CDR3 is 14 residues. Here the CDR3 DNA reads TGTGCCAGCAGCCAAGCTTCCTCGACAGGGTACGACACCTTC. This translates into CASSQASSTGYDTF.

The chain carries TRBV27 and TRBJ1-1; D uncertain. Trimming took off 0 bases at V and 3 bases at J, with 5 bases between the two ends. The germline V gene has CDR1 MNHEY and CDR2 SMNVEV (reference sequence). This CDR3 is 13 amino acids long. This CDR3 is CASSLSRDTEAFF. In DNA form, the CDR3 reads TGTGCCAGCAGTTTATCCCGGGACACTGAAGCTTTCTTT.

The rearrangement uses TRBV27 and TRBJ1-4; 8 bases line up with TRBD1. V trimming: 5 bases; J trimming: 8 bases; junction bases outside the gene matches: 7. This CDR3 is 14 amino acids long. Germline V CDR1 and CDR2: MNHEY, SMNVEV (reference sequence). The CDR3 sequence: CASSRGQGNEKLFF. The DNA for the CDR3 is TGTGCCAGCAGTAGAGGACAGGGTAACGAAAAACTGTTTTTT.

The V and J genes are TRBV7-9 and TRBJ1-1; no firm D call. The CDR3 covers 13 residues. The germline V gene has CDR1 SEHNR and CDR2 FQNEAQ (reference sequence). Between the trimmed V and J ends, which lost 2 bases and 2 bases, there was a span of 6 bases. CDR3 sequence (DNA): TGTGCCAGCAGCTTACTCATTAACACTGAAGCTTTCTTT. It translates to CASSLLINTEAFF.

This clone was counted once. The chain has TRBV6-5 and TRBJ1-1, with 8 nucleotides matching TRBD1. This CDR3 is 15 amino acids long. CDR1 is MNHEY and CDR2 is SVGAGI in the germline V gene. The V segment lost 2 bases and the J segment 1 base; nucleotides outside the gene matches: 3. This CDR3 reads CASSYTGTGNTEAFF. CDR3 nucleotide sequence: TGTGCCAGCAGTTACACCGGGACAGGGAACACTGAAGCTTTCTTT.

The chain has TRBV28 and TRBJ1-5, with 7 positions matching TRBD1. The CDR3 totals 18 residues. CDR1 and CDR2 (germline): MDHEN, SYDVKM. V shed 3 bases and J 1 base; nucleotides not matched to a gene: 12. CDR3 sequence reads: CASSFGREGGRSNQPQHF. The CDR3 DNA reads TGTGCCAGCAGTTTTGGCAGGGAAGGGGGCAGAAGCAATCAGCCCCAGCATTTT.

V gene TRBV24-1 combines with J gene TRBJ2-5, with TRBD2 matching over 7 bases. Germline trimming cut 1 base from V and 3 bases from J; bases unmatched to any gene: 7. Per the germline V gene, CDR1 is KGHDR and CDR2 is SFDVKD. The CDR3 covers 16 residues. CDR3 DNA: TGTGCCACCAGTGATTTCACTAGCGACAATGAAGAGACCCAGTACTTC. Translation: CATSDFTSDNEETQYF.

The chain links TRBV19 to TRBJ2-7, with D possibly matching TRBD1 (5 bases). Germline loops: CDR1 LNHDA, CDR2 SQIVND (reference sequence). V was clipped by 3 bases and J by 2 bases, with 8 bases between them. The CDR3 loop spans 13 amino acids. The CDR3 loop is CASSISTAYEQYF. The CDR3 coding sequence is TGTGCCAGTAGTATCTCGACAGCCTACGAGCAGTACTTC.

The J gene is TRBJ1-6, the V gene TRBV7-8; 12 bases are a match to TRBD1. CDR1 is SGHVS and CDR2 is FQNEAQ in the germline V gene. V gave up 7 bases and J gave up 9 bases; unmatched junction bases: 7. The CDR3 runs to 15 residues. The CDR3 region is CASTVGTGGFSPLHF. DNA of the CDR3: TGTGCCAGCACCGTCGGGACAGGGGGCTTTTCACCCCTCCACTTT.

The rearrangement links TRBV20-1 to TRBJ1-1; possibly TRBD1 for D (6 bases). Trimming removed 3 bases at V and 0 bases at J, with 23 bases between. The CDR3 length is 18 residues. CDR1 is DFQATT and CDR2 is SNEGSKA in the germline V gene (reference sequence). Here the CDR3 reads CSASGALQGKLVNTEAFF. For the CDR3, the DNA is TGCAGTGCTAGTGGAGCCCTCCAGGGGAAGTTGGTGAACACTGAAGCTTTCTTT.

The chain employs TRBV5-4 and TRBJ2-1; D not resolved. Trimming took 0 bases from V and 8 from J, leaving 9 bases between them. Germline-derived CDR1 and CDR2 are SGHNT and YYREEE (reference sequence). This CDR3 comprises 13 residues. The CDR3 nucleotides are TGTGCCAGCAGCTTGGTCCCCCAGGATGAGCAGTTCTTC. Protein: CASSLVPQDEQFF. The whole variable domain, remainder taken from reference TRBV5-4 and TRBJ2-1, is ETGVTQSPTHLIKTRGQQVTLRCSSQSGHNTVSWYQQALGQGPQFIFQYYREEENGRGNFPPRFSGLQFPNYSSELNVNALELDDSALYLCASSLVPQDEQFFGPGTRLTVL.

Notes on this clone: One end of the junction varies from germline; a read error may be responsible. The V and J genes are TRBV6-1 and TRBJ2-3; a weak D match, TRBD2 (5 bases). The CDR3 loop spans 12 amino acids. CDR1 and CDR2 (germline): MNHNS, SASEGT. CDR3 nucleotide sequence: TGTGCCAGCAGTCAAGCGGCAGATACGCAGTATTTT. Translation gives CASSQAADTQYF.

The genes are TRBV7-2 and TRBJ1-5; D ambiguous. V was clipped by 2 bases and J by 7 bases, with 12 bases between them. The CDR3 spans 14 residues. Germline V gives CDR1 SGHTA, CDR2 FQGNSA. The CDR3 DNA follows: TGTGCCAGCAGCTTAAAGCCTGGAGAGCAGCCCCAGCATTTT. Translation gives CASSLKPGEQPQHF.

V usage is TRBV5-1 and J usage is TRBJ2-5; possibly TRBD1 for D (5 bases). Germline CDR1 reads SGHRS; CDR2 reads YFSETQ. V was trimmed by 4 bases and J by 4 bases, leaving 14 bases between them. The CDR3 length is 14 residues. CDR3 sequence reads: CASSQKGFGETQYF. In DNA form, the CDR3 reads TGCGCCAGCAGCCAAAAGGGGTTCGGAGAGACCCAGTACTTC.

The chain recombines TRBV28 with TRBJ2-7; 8 nucleotides match TRBD2. The germline V gene encodes CDR1 MDHEN and CDR2 SYDVKM. Losses at the gene ends were 5 bases for V and 7 bases for J; bases not matched to a gene: 13. The CDR3 loop spans 15 amino acids. The CDR3 loop reads CASSPWPGGMREQYF. The DNA for the CDR3 is TGTGCCAGCAGTCCCTGGCCGGGGGGGATGAGGGAGCAGTACTTC.

The chain combines TRBV19 with TRBJ1-6; D ambiguous. Per the germline V gene, CDR1 is LNHDA and CDR2 is SQIVND (reference sequence). V lost 3 bases and J lost 6, with 21 bases in between. There are 18 residues in the CDR3. CDR3 residues: CASSILPPSRIPNSPLHF. CDR3 sequence (DNA): TGTGCCAGTAGTATCCTCCCACCCTCCCGCATTCCTAATTCACCCCTCCACTTT.

The chain couples TRBV21-1 to TRBJ1-5; the table's D call, TRBD1, was not checked against the DNA. TRBV21-1 is reported as a pseudogene. The CDR3 spans 17 residues. This CDR3 is CASSKAGTGALHQPQHF. The CDR3 DNA reads as TGTGCCAGCAGCAAAGCAGGGACAGGGGCCCTTCATCAGCCCCAGCATTTT.

The chain joins TRBV10-3 to TRBJ2-7; D might be TRBD1 or TRBD2, each matching 5 bases. Between the trimmed V and J ends, which lost 0 bases and 5 bases, there was a span of 11 bases. Germline-derived CDR1 and CDR2 are ENHRY and SYGVKD. CDR3 size: 14 residues. The CDR3 loop reads CAISESGAPDEQYF. As DNA, the CDR3 is TGTGCCATCAGTGAGTCCGGGGCTCCGGACGAGCAGTACTTC.

This clone turned up a few times. This chain joins TRBV12-3 or TRBV12-4 and TRBJ1-2; D is undetermined. This CDR3 comprises 11 residues. Deletions cut 5 bases from V and 6 bases from J, with 7 bases between. The CDR3 loop reads CASSKGHGYTF. CDR3 nucleotide sequence: TGTGCCAGCAGTAAAGGGCATGGCTACACCTTC.

V is TRBV15 and J is TRBJ1-5, with D uncertain. CDR3 size: 13 residues. Germline-derived CDR1 and CDR2 are LNHNV and YYDKDF (reference sequence). Trimming left V 1 base short and J 4 bases short, with 5 bases between. Here the CDR3 reads CATSRGINQPQHF. The CDR3 DNA reads TGTGCCACCAGCAGAGGGATTAATCAGCCCCAGCATTTT.

This chain links TRBV4-1 with TRBJ2-2, with 12 bases that match TRBD2. Germline-derived CDR1 and CDR2 are MGHRA and YSYEKL. The CDR3 extends over 18 amino acids. V shed 4 bases, J shed 7 bases, and the junction held 13 bases outside the gene matches. CDR3 sequence: CASSRWTSGDSTNGELFF. CDR3 DNA sequence: TGCGCCAGCAGCCGGTGGACTAGCGGGGATTCAACGAACGGGGAGCTGTTTTTT.

The chain links TRBV7-9 to TRBJ1-5; no definite D call. V lost 4 bases, J lost 7 bases, and 14 bases lay in between. The CDR3 covers 14 residues. The germline V gene has CDR1 SEHNR and CDR2 FQNEAQ (reference sequence). CDR3 residues: CASSSRADGQPQHF. The CDR3 region has the DNA TGTGCCAGCAGCTCTCGGGCCGACGGACAGCCCCAGCATTTT.

The chain employs TRBV5-1 and TRBJ1-1, with D perhaps matching TRBD1 (5 bases). The germline V and J ends were trimmed by 0 bases and 5 bases, with 14 bases remaining between them. This CDR3 spans 15 amino acids. Germline V lookup: CDR1 SGHRS, CDR2 YFSETQ. CDR3 sequence (DNA): TGCGCCAGCAGCTTGGGGGCAGGGACGCCAACTGAAGCTTTCTTT. This encodes CASSLGAGTPTEAFF.

This rearrangement joins TRBV7-9 to TRBJ1-4; D remains unclear. V shed 5 bases and J shed 7 bases, with 14 bases lying between them. This CDR3 comprises 14 residues. Germline V gives CDR1 SEHNR, CDR2 FQNEAQ (reference sequence). CDR3 region: CASSPRRAPEKLFF. The CDR3 DNA reads as TGTGCCAGCAGCCCTCGGAGGGCCCCTGAAAAACTGTTTTTT.